The 32 T cell receptor beta chains below come from one sample, sequenced in a study of glioma-infiltrating T cells. Using RNA template, CDR3s of TCR alpha and beta were amplified with iRepertoire arm-PCR. TCRdb ran MiXCR on the multiplex PCR reads and lists one entry per CDR3 protein. The sample holds around 140,000 distinct CDR3 sequences, about 39% seen once. Sequenced sample: glioma tissue, nonneoplastic brain tissue, or PBMCs (not recorded which). All receptors come from a human donor with low-grade glioma or glioblastoma, undergoing nonglioma brain surgery, or in good health (not recorded which).

This rearrangement joins TRBV20-1 to TRBJ2-7; a weak D match, TRBD2 (6 bases). CDR3 length: 14 amino acids. Germline CDR1 reads DFQATT; CDR2 reads SNEGSKA (reference sequence). Trimming pared 6 bases from V and 3 bases from J, leaving 18 bases between. The CDR3 protein is CSARGSLEGYEQYF. The DNA for the CDR3 is TGCAGTGCCCGGGGGTCCCTAGAGGGCTACGAGCAGTACTTC.

This clonotype was observed once. This chain connects TRBV6-1 to TRBJ2-5; D is undetermined. The CDR3 length is 11 residues. Germline CDR1 reads MNHNS; CDR2 reads SASEGT. Trimming removed 10 bases at V and 8 bases at J, with 14 bases between. The CDR3 sequence is CATWGGETQYF. The CDR3 DNA sequence: TGTGCCACCTGGGGTGGAGAAACCCAGTACTTC.

This chain links TRBV4-1 with TRBJ2-1; 7 nucleotides agree with TRBD2. The CDR3 is 15 amino acids. V shed 1 base, J shed 4 bases, and the junction held 4 bases outside the gene matches. Germline assignment: CDR1 MGHRA and CDR2 YSYEKL. CDR3 amino acids: CASSQGKGGYNEQFF. The CDR3 region has the DNA TGCGCCAGCAGCCAAGGAAAGGGAGGGTACAATGAGCAGTTCTTC.

This clonotype has just a few counts. The J gene is TRBJ2-3, the V gene TRBV11-2; 7 nucleotides agree with TRBD2. Trimming cost V 3 bases and J 1 base; bases outside gene matches: 4. The CDR3 has 15 residues. CDR1 is SGHAT and CDR2 is FQNNGV in the germline V gene. The CDR3 loop is CASSLASGGTDTQYF. The CDR3 bases are TGTGCCAGCAGCTTGGCTAGCGGTGGCACAGATACGCAGTATTTT.

This clonotype was seen only a few times. The chain carries TRBV6-2 or TRBV6-3 and TRBJ1-4, with 10 bases aligning to TRBD1. The CDR3 loop spans 15 amino acids. Germline V gene lookup returns CDR1 MNHEY and CDR2 SVGEGT. V lost 2 bases, J lost 7 bases, and 4 bases stayed unmatched. The CDR3 DNA reads TGTGCCAGCAGTTACGGGACAGGGGATCCTGAAAAACTGTTTTTT. Protein sequence: CASSYGTGDPEKLFF.

The rearrangement links TRBV7-2 to TRBJ2-1, with a weak D call TRBD2 (6 bases). CDR1 is SGHTA and CDR2 is FQGNSA in the germline V gene. Trimming took off 4 bases at V and 7 bases at J, with 11 bases between the two ends. This CDR3 contains 13 residues. The CDR3, as DNA: TGTGCCAGCAGCTCCCAGGGAGGTAATGAGCAGTTCTTC. It specifies CASSSQGGNEQFF. The full variable domain, rest sourced from reference TRBV7-2 and TRBJ2-1, is GAGVSQSPSNKVTEKGKDVELRCDPISGHTALYWYRQSLGQGLEFLIYFQGNSAPDKSGLPSDRFSAERTGGSVSTLTIQRTQQEDSAVYLCASSSQGGNEQFFGPGTRLTVL.

This clonotype was counted between two and nine times. The V gene is TRBV18, the J gene TRBJ2-1; D is ambiguous. Germline loops: CDR1 KGHSH, CDR2 LQKENI. This CDR3 has 16 amino acids. V was trimmed by 2 bases and J by 0 bases, leaving 11 bases between them. CDR3 bases: TGTGCCAGCTCACCAATGTCCGGCTTCTCCTACAATGAGCAGTTCTTC. Encoded protein: CASSPMSGFSYNEQFF.

This chain joins TRBV4-1 and TRBJ2-5; 11 bases align to TRBD2. Germline trimming cut 0 bases from V and 3 bases from J; bases unmatched to any gene: 0. The CDR3 loop spans 15 amino acids. Germline V CDR1 and CDR2: MGHRA, YSYEKL. The CDR3 protein is CASSQDSGREETQYF. CDR3 DNA: TGCGCCAGCAGCCAAGATAGCGGGAGGGAAGAGACCCAGTACTTC.

This chain joins TRBV9 and TRBJ1-1; D not resolved. This CDR3 is built from 14 residues. The V end lost 0 bases, the J end lost 0 bases, and 6 bases lay between the germline ends. Germline V gene sequence: CDR1 SGDLS, CDR2 YYNGEE. The CDR3 loop is CASSVDGMNTEAFF. In DNA, the CDR3 is TGTGCCAGCAGCGTAGACGGAATGAACACTGAAGCTTTCTTT.

The chain links TRBV6-5 to TRBJ1-2, with a possible D match to TRBD1 (5 bases). The CDR3 runs to 16 residues. Per the germline V gene, CDR1 is MNHEY and CDR2 is SVGAGI. With 5 bases removed from V and 3 bases from J, the gap between germline ends came to 19 bases. The CDR3 coding sequence is TGTGCCAGCAGTAAAACCCCGAGGGGCTCGGACTATGGCTACACCTTC. Translated, it gives CASSKTPRGSDYGYTF.

The chain joins TRBV4-3 to TRBJ1-5; no reliable D call. The CDR3 has 14 amino acids. Per the germline V gene, CDR1 is LGHNA and CDR2 is YSLEER. V shed 0 bases and J shed 1 base, with 4 bases lying between them. The chain's CDR3 is CASSQEPSNQPQHF. In DNA form, the CDR3 reads TGCGCCAGCAGCCAAGAACCAAGCAATCAGCCCCAGCATTTT.

In its sample, this clonotype was seen many times. The gene calls are TRBV6-1 and TRBJ2-1, with 12 bases fitting TRBD2. Germline V gives CDR1 MNHNS, CDR2 SASEGT. V dropped 4 bases and J dropped 4; count of bases not matched to a gene: 2. There are 15 residues in the CDR3. The CDR3 bases are TGTGCCAGCAGTGGCGGACTAGCGGGGTACAATGAGCAGTTCTTC. Its protein is CASSGGLAGYNEQFF.

This clonotype was detected a few times. The chain is built from TRBV27 and TRBJ2-2; TRBD1 matches at 9 bases. The CDR3 consists of 16 residues. V gave up 5 bases and J gave up 6 bases; unmatched junction bases: 10. CDR1 is MNHEY and CDR2 is SMNVEV in the germline V gene (reference sequence). CDR3 nucleotides: TGTGCCAGCAGTCCGACAACAGGGGGCGTCTCCGGGGAGCTGTTTTTT. Translation: CASSPTTGGVSGELFF.

This clonotype was picked up many times. The V call is TRBV27, the J call TRBJ2-1; 8 nucleotides line up with TRBD2. The CDR3 sequence is 14 residues long. Trimming cost V 5 bases and J 8 bases; bases outside gene matches: 8. Germline V gene sequence: CDR1 MNHEY, CDR2 SMNVEV (reference sequence). CDR3 DNA sequence: TGTGCCAGCAGTCCGCCGGGACTAGTACATGAGCAGTTCTTC. Translating it yields CASSPPGLVHEQFF.

The genes are TRBV6-2 or TRBV6-3 and TRBJ2-1; 10 nucleotides match TRBD1. Germline assignment: CDR1 MNHEY and CDR2 SVGEGT. V was clipped by 8 bases and J by 5 bases; unmatched bases: 9. The CDR3 consists of 15 residues. CDR3 amino acids: CASGLTGGVNNEQFF. CDR3 nucleotide sequence: TGTGCCAGCGGACTGACAGGGGGCGTCAACAATGAGCAGTTCTTC.

The rearrangement joins TRBV10-1 to TRBJ2-7; 7 positions agree with TRBD1. The junction had 2 bases not matched to a gene; V was cut back by 0 bases and J by 3 bases. Germline CDR1 WNHNN, CDR2 SYGVQD (reference sequence). CDR3 length: 14 amino acids. In DNA, the CDR3 is TGCGCCAGCAGTGAGTCGGGGACAGACTACGAGCAGTACTTC. Its translation is CASSESGTDYEQYF.

The chain recombines TRBV25-1 with TRBJ1-1, with D perhaps matching TRBD1 (5 bases). The CDR3 covers 14 residues. Per the germline V gene, CDR1 is MGHDK and CDR2 is SYGVNS. V was pared by 6 bases and J by 4 bases, with 15 bases between. The CDR3 is CASSTGTESTEAFF. The CDR3 region has the DNA TGTGCCAGCAGCACCGGGACGGAGAGCACTGAAGCTTTCTTT.

The J gene is TRBJ1-1, the V gene TRBV6-1; unclear D gene. Trimming removed 5 bases at V and 6 bases at J, with 10 bases between. The germline V gene encodes CDR1 MNHNS and CDR2 SASEGT. CDR3 length: 12 amino acids. Here the CDR3 DNA reads TGTGCCAGCAGTTCCTTAGGAGCTGAAGCTTTCTTT. Its translation: CASSSLGAEAFF.

J is TRBJ2-3 and V is TRBV6-9; D is ambiguous. V lost 2 bases and J 0 bases, leaving 9 bases between the germline ends. This CDR3 comprises 15 residues. In germline, CDR1 is MNHGY, CDR2 SVAAGI. The CDR3 DNA follows: TGTGCCAGCAGTTATGGCACCCCTAGCACAGATACGCAGTATTTT. This translates into CASSYGTPSTDTQYF.

V usage is TRBV4-1 and J usage is TRBJ1-2; 7 positions match TRBD1. Germline V CDR1 and CDR2: MGHRA, YSYEKL. The V gene end was trimmed by 5 bases and the J gene end by 8 bases; junction bases not matched to a gene: 8. The CDR3 loop spans 13 amino acids. Here the CDR3 reads CASSFEGAGGYTF. The CDR3 DNA reads TGCGCCAGCAGCTTTGAGGGGGCAGGAGGCTACACCTTC.

This clonotype was counted only a few times. The rearrangement links TRBV20-1 to TRBJ2-3; 11 bases line up with TRBD2. The CDR3 has 15 residues. V lost 3 bases, J lost 4 bases, and 6 bases stayed unmatched. In germline, CDR1 is DFQATT, CDR2 SNEGSKA (reference sequence). The CDR3 sequence is CSASLTSGRADTQYF. Written as DNA, the CDR3 is TGCAGTGCTAGTCTTACTAGCGGGAGAGCAGATACGCAGTATTTT.

This clonotype was seen more than once but under ten times. This sequence joins TRBV7-2 and TRBJ2-1; 12 bases map to TRBD2. CDR1 SGHTA and CDR2 FQGNSA come from the germline V gene. V was clipped by 1 base and J by 1 base; unmatched bases: 11. The CDR3 runs 20 residues. This CDR3 reads CASSLVGTRLAGASYNEQFF. CDR3 sequence (DNA): TGTGCCAGCAGCTTAGTCGGAACTCGACTAGCGGGAGCGTCCTACAATGAGCAGTTCTTC.

This clonotype appeared a few times. The chain recombines TRBV28 with TRBJ1-4; no clear D. This CDR3 contains 16 residues. Trimming cost V 6 bases and J 1 base, with 15 bases left between them. The germline CDR1 and CDR2 sequences are MDHEN and SYDVKM. The CDR3 DNA follows: TGTGCCAGCAGCCCTCTTCGGGGTGGAACTAATGAAAAACTGTTTTTT. Translated: CASSPLRGGTNEKLFF.

The chain carries TRBV15 and TRBJ2-3; TRBD2 aligns across 9 bases. With V trimmed by 1 base and J by 2 bases, 10 bases remained unmatched. CDR1 is LNHNV, CDR2 YYDKDF, per germline (reference sequence). This CDR3 is built from 18 residues. The CDR3 region is CATSRGSSAGGSTDTQYF. The CDR3, as DNA: TGTGCCACCAGCAGAGGGTCTTCAGCGGGGGGCTCCACAGATACGCAGTATTTT.

In the case of this clonotype: The CDR3 does not end in the conserved phenylalanine or tryptophan, so this is likely a read error. The DNA is omitted, as the CDR3 cannot be located on it reliably, and the CDR3 follows TCRdb's listing. This rearrangement joins TRBV14 to TRBJ1-3. Germline CDR1 SGHDN, CDR2 FVKESK. The CDR3 has 13 amino acids, counting both end residues. This chain's CDR3 is CASSSLTYSAQTL.

This clonotype was seen more than once but under ten times. One junction end disagrees with the germline gene, perhaps due to a read error. The chain links TRBV6-1 to TRBJ1-1, with 9 positions matching TRBD1. Germline CDR1 reads MNHNS; CDR2 reads SASEGT. The CDR3 has 16 amino acids. The CDR3 loop reads CASSDFPQGARTEAFF. DNA for the CDR3: TGCGCCAGCAGTGATTTCCCACAGGGGGCAAGGACTGAAGCTTTCTTT.

The chain carries TRBV7-2 and TRBJ2-3, with D perhaps matching TRBD2 (5 bases). This CDR3 has 15 amino acids. Germline loops: CDR1 SGHTA, CDR2 FQGNSA. V lost 5 bases and J 0 bases, leaving 12 bases between the germline ends. The CDR3 sequence: CASSIRDGSTDTQYF. CDR3 coding DNA: TGTGCCAGCAGCATACGGGATGGTAGCACAGATACGCAGTATTTT.

Points on this clonotype: The junction and the germline gene differ at one end; a read error may be behind it. V usage is TRBV7-2 and J usage is TRBJ2-5; TRBD1 is a possible D gene (6 bases). The CDR3 sequence is 14 residues long. Germline loops: CDR1 SGHTA, CDR2 FQGNSA. DNA of the CDR3: TGTGCCGGCAGCTCCGGACAGTACCAAGAGACCCAGTACTTC. Its protein product is CAGSSGQYQETQYF.

The genes are TRBV7-2 and TRBJ2-7; D not certain. Germline V lookup: CDR1 SGHTA, CDR2 FQGNSA. Deletions cut 0 bases from V and 3 bases from J, with 6 bases between. The CDR3 length is 13 residues. CDR3 DNA: TGTGCCAGCAGCTTAGCCAGCTTCTACGAGCAGTACTTC. Amino acid sequence: CASSLASFYEQYF.

This chain's CDR3 is CASSEAGTGHTEAFF. CDR3 DNA sequence: TGTGCCAGCAGTGAAGCCGGGACAGGGCACACTGAAGCTTTCTTT. The chain combines TRBV6-1 with TRBJ1-1; 9 nucleotides line up with TRBD1. The ends lost 0 bases at V and 3 bases at J; junction bases unmatched: 2. CDR3 length: 15 amino acids. CDR1 and CDR2 (germline): MNHNS, SASEGT.

This chain joins TRBV3-1 and TRBJ2-7; either TRBD1 or TRBD2 may fit D (5 bases each). The CDR3 is 13 residues long. The V and J ends lost 1 base and 5 bases respectively, with 9 bases between them. Looked up from germline, CDR1 is LGHDT and CDR2 is YNNKEL (reference sequence). CDR3 nucleotide sequence: TGTGCCAGCAGCCAAGCAGGGACCGACGAGCAGTACTTC. Its translation is CASSQAGTDEQYF.

This chain connects TRBV6-1 to TRBJ2-2; D is possibly TRBD1 (5 bases). Germline CDR1 MNHNS, CDR2 SASEGT. Trimming took off 6 bases at V and 2 bases at J, with 10 bases between the two ends. This CDR3 region has 14 residues. CDR3 DNA sequence: TGTGCCAGCAGGAAAGACAGAAACACCGGGGAGCTGTTTTTT. It translates to CASRKDRNTGELFF.